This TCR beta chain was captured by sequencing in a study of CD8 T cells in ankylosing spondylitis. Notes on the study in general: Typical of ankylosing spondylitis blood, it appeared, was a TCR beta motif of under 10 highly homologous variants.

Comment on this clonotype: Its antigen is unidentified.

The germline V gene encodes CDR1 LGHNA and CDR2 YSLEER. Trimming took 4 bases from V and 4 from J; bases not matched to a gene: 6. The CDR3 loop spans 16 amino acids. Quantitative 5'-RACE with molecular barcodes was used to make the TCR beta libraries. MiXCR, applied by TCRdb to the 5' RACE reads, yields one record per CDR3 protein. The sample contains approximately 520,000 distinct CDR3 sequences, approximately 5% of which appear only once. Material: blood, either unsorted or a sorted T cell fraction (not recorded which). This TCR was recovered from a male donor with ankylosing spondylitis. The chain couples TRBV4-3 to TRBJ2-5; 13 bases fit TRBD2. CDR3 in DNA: TGCGCCAGCAGCCTGGGCACTAGCGGGGGGGGAGAGACCCAGTACTTC. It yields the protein CASSLGTSGGGETQYF.